This T cell receptor (beta chain) was captured in a study of blood T cell repertoires in COVID-19. Study at large: Researchers got acute and convalescent COVID-19 samples from the United States, Italy and Spain. The analysed material was cDNA or gDNA that came from T cells, B-cell-depleted T cells, or PBMCs.

The authors' processing: The authors estimated nucleated cell counts from reference gene primer amplification. Profiled with immunoSEQ multiplex PCR; TCRdb holds only in-frame clones, not every one. V and J calls and clone size follow that table, whereas D and trimming were derived from the DNA. The table has over 90,000 clones, around 90% seen once. Germline values: CDR1 LNHDA, CDR2 SQIVND (reference sequence). The CDR3 extends over 16 amino acids. The V and J ends lost 4 bases and 1 base, in that order; junction bases with no gene match: 8. The TCR sequence derives from a man between 50 and 59 years old with active or convalescent COVID-19. Sequenced material: peripheral blood. The V and J genes are TRBV19 and TRBJ2-7; 9 bases are a match to TRBD1. Here the CDR3 reads CASSRNPGQGSYEQYF. CDR3 in DNA: TGTGCCAGTAGTAGAAACCCGGGACAGGGTTCCTACGAGCAGTACTTC.